Listed below are T cell receptor beta chains from one sample, sequenced in a study of cytomegalovirus exposure and HLA in healthy donors. The protocol was immunoSEQ multiplex PCR, while the TCRdb copy is restricted to in-frame clones and leaves out a portion. The table shows 75,000 to 90,000 clones, with about 85% occurring only once. The specimen sequenced was PBMCs. The origin of the receptors is a man in his forties in good health and CMV-seropositive. Both conserved end residues are part of each CDR3. D genes are given only for firm matches. For some rows the clone size is stated as once, few or many, or as a class when expanded; others skip it.

TRBJ2-1,-,TRBV19,TRBD2,TGTGCCAGTACACCGGGACTAGCGGGAGGGAAAATTGACAATGAGCAGTTCTTC,CASTPGLAGGKIDNEQFF
TRBJ2-7,-,TRBV28,TRBD2,TGTGCCAGCACCAGACTAGCGGGAGAATTGGTTGAGCAGTACTTC,CASTRLAGELVEQYF
TRBJ2-7,-,TRBV10-3,-,TGTGCCATCCCGCATCCCCGAGGGGGACCCCTCGAGCAGTACTTC,CAIPHPRGGPLEQYF
TRBJ2-7,-,TRBV4-1,-,TGCGCCAGCAGCGCTTACAGGGTAGATTCGGACGAGCAGTACTTC,CASSAYRVDSDEQYF
TRBJ2-1,-,TRBV5-4,-,TGTGCCAGCAGCTTGGACAGAAACAATGAGCAGTTCTTC,CASSLDRNNEQFF
TRBJ2-7,-,TRBV28,-,TGTGCCAGCAGCCCCGGGGGGCGGACCTACGAGCAGTACTTC,CASSPGGRTYEQYF
TRBJ1-5,-,TRBV28,-,TGTGCCAGCAGGTGGGGCTACAATCAGCCCCAGCATTTT,CASRWGYNQPQHF
TRBJ2-7,-,TRBV19,TRBD2,TGTGCCAGTAGCTTAACCATAGCGGGGGGGCGCGGGGAGCAGTACTTC,CASSLTIAGGRGEQYF
TRBJ2-5,-,TRBV11-2,TRBD1,TGTGCCAGCAGCCGTTCAGGGGGCGCGGAGACCCAGTACTTC,CASSRSGGAETQYF
TRBJ2-7,-,TRBV5-1,TRBD1,TGCGCCAGCAGGGAACAGGGGTTGGGTTACGAGCAGTACTTC,CASREQGLGYEQYF
TRBJ2-1,-,TRBV19,-,TGTGCCAGTAGCCAAAAAATGTTGGGGGCCGTTGATGAGCAGTTCTTC,CASSQKMLGAVDEQFF
TRBJ2-7,-,TRBV4-2,TRBD2,TGTGCCAGCAGCCAAGATAAGCTAGCGGGAGGAAACGAGCAGTACTTC,CASSQDKLAGGNEQYF
TRBJ1-2,-,TRBV9,-,TGTGCCAGCGGGGTCGGGGGGGGCTCTGGCTACACCTTC,CASGVGGGSGYTF
TRBJ2-1,-,TRBV5-8,TRBD2,TGTGCCAGCACCCATAGCGGGAGGGCCTACAATGAGCAGTTCTTC,CASTHSGRAYNEQFF
TRBJ2-5,-,TRBV20-1,-,TGCAGTGCTAGCAGGAAAGAGACCCAGTACTTC,CSASRKETQYF
TRBJ1-4,-,TRBV25-1,-,TGTGCCAGCAGTGACGTAGGCAGGGGTGATGAAAAACTGTTTTTT,CASSDVGRGDEKLFF
TRBJ2-5,-,TRBV11-1,TRBD2,TGTGCCAGCAGCTCGAGAAGCAAACTAGCGGGGGGGCCAGAGACCCAGTACTTC,CASSSRSKLAGGPETQYF
TRBJ1-6,-,TRBV6-1,-,TGTGCCAGCAGTGAACGGGCGGCGGGGAATTCACCCCTCCACTTT,CASSERAAGNSPLHF
TRBJ1-2,once,TRBV30,-,TGTGCCTGGAGTCGCCGACATGGTATCTATGGCTACACCTTC,CAWSRRHGIYGYTF
TRBJ2-3,once,TRBV19,TRBD2,TGTGCCAGTAGAGGGACTAGCGGGAGCACAGATACGCAGTATTTT,CASRGTSGSTDTQYF
TRBJ2-5,-,TRBV19,TRBD2,TGTGCCAGTAGTCAAGGACTAGCGGGGGGACGGGAGACCCAGTACTTC,CASSQGLAGGRETQYF
TRBJ2-7,-,TRBV18,TRBD1,TGTGCCAGCTCACCACCGGTGGGACAGGGAAAGCAGTACTTC,CASSPPVGQGKQYF
TRBJ2-1,-,TRBV7-2,TRBD2,TGTGCCAGCAGCGGTAGCGGGAGGGCAGGTTACAATGAGCAGTTCTTC,CASSGSGRAGYNEQFF